The rows below give T cell receptor beta chains drawn from one sample of a study of cytomegalovirus exposure and HLA in healthy donors. TCRdb's copy holds only in-frame clones and misses some; the assay was immunoSEQ multiplex PCR. The data hold 200,000 or so clones, with around 83% observed a single time. Sample: PBMCs. The receptors come from a woman aged 18-35 years in good health and CMV-seronegative. Each CDR3 is given with its conserved first and last residue. D genes are given only for firm matches. Where a row states a size, it is once, few, many or the class of an expanded clone; other rows omit it.

j_call: TRBJ2-5
v_call: TRBV5-6
d_call: TRBD1
clone_size: NA
cdr3_aa: CASSLRQGETQYF
cdr3_nt: TGTGCCAGCAGCTTGAGACAGGGGGAGACCCAGTACTTC

j_call: TRBJ1-2
v_call: TRBV5-1
d_call: NA
clone_size: NA
cdr3_aa: CASSLAGGFDYGYTF
cdr3_nt: TGCGCCAGCAGCTTGGCGGGAGGGTTCGACTATGGCTACACCTTC

j_call: TRBJ2-2
v_call: TRBV6-6
d_call: TRBD1
clone_size: NA
cdr3_aa: CASSYWTGGNTGELFF
cdr3_nt: TGTGCCAGCAGCTATTGGACAGGGGGAAACACCGGGGAGCTGTTTTTT

j_call: TRBJ1-6
v_call: TRBV4-2
d_call: NA
clone_size: NA
cdr3_aa: CASSQDVPILGKNNSPLHF
cdr3_nt: TGTGCCAGCAGCCAAGATGTCCCGATTCTGGGCAAGAATAATTCACCCCTCCACTTT

j_call: TRBJ2-5
v_call: TRBV11-2
d_call: TRBD1
clone_size: NA
cdr3_aa: CASSYPTGGFRETQYF
cdr3_nt: TGTGCCAGCAGCTACCCGACAGGGGGGTTTAGGGAGACCCAGTACTTC

j_call: TRBJ2-7
v_call: TRBV19
d_call: TRBD1
clone_size: few
cdr3_aa: CASSIDWGQVYEQYF
cdr3_nt: TGTGCCAGTAGTATAGATTGGGGACAGGTCTACGAGCAGTACTTC

j_call: TRBJ1-2
v_call: TRBV7-9
d_call: NA
clone_size: NA
cdr3_aa: CASSEGGDGVNYGYTF
cdr3_nt: TGTGCCAGCAGCGAAGGAGGAGATGGGGTGAACTATGGCTACACCTTC

j_call: TRBJ2-7
v_call: TRBV6-6
d_call: TRBD1
clone_size: NA
cdr3_aa: CASSSEGTGDSYEQYF
cdr3_nt: TGTGCCAGCAGTTCGGAGGGGACAGGGGACTCCTACGAGCAGTACTTC

j_call: TRBJ1-6
v_call: TRBV27
d_call: TRBD1
clone_size: NA
cdr3_aa: CASSPGTGLHNSPLHF
cdr3_nt: TGTGCCAGCAGTCCGGGGACAGGGTTACATAATTCACCCCTCCACTTT

j_call: TRBJ2-2
v_call: TRBV7-9
d_call: TRBD2
clone_size: few
cdr3_aa: CASSPTAGGTPPGELFF
cdr3_nt: TGTGCCAGCAGCCCGACCGCGGGGGGGACGCCACCCGGGGAGCTGTTTTTT

j_call: TRBJ1-1
v_call: TRBV6-5
d_call: TRBD1
clone_size: NA
cdr3_aa: CASSYDRGTEAFF
cdr3_nt: TGTGCCAGCAGCTACGACAGGGGCACTGAAGCTTTCTTT

j_call: TRBJ2-7
v_call: TRBV7-8
d_call: TRBD2
clone_size: NA
cdr3_aa: CASSLELAGGYEQYF
cdr3_nt: TGTGCCAGCAGCTTAGAGCTAGCGGGAGGGTACGAGCAGTACTTC

j_call: TRBJ1-6
v_call: TRBV4-1
d_call: TRBD1
clone_size: NA
cdr3_aa: CASSQDRRTGEINNSPLHF
cdr3_nt: TGCGCCAGCAGCCAAGATCGCAGGACAGGAGAAATTAATAATTCACCCCTCCACTTT

j_call: TRBJ1-1
v_call: TRBV18
d_call: TRBD1
clone_size: NA
cdr3_aa: CASSPRDRAEAFF
cdr3_nt: TGTGCCAGCTCACCCCGAGACAGGGCTGAAGCTTTCTTT

j_call: TRBJ1-1
v_call: TRBV10-3
d_call: TRBD1
clone_size: NA
cdr3_aa: CAINPTGGPTEAFF
cdr3_nt: TGTGCCATCAACCCGACAGGGGGTCCCACTGAAGCTTTCTTT

j_call: TRBJ1-1
v_call: TRBV7-3
d_call: TRBD1
clone_size: few
cdr3_aa: CASSGQENTEAFF
cdr3_nt: TGTGCCAGCAGCGGACAGGAGAACACTGAAGCTTTCTTT

j_call: TRBJ2-7
v_call: TRBV6-5
d_call: TRBD1
clone_size: NA
cdr3_aa: CASSRQGYEQYF
cdr3_nt: TGTGCCAGCAGCCGACAGGGATACGAGCAGTACTTC

j_call: TRBJ2-5
v_call: TRBV6-1
d_call: TRBD2
clone_size: NA
cdr3_aa: CATSGLAGPQYF
cdr3_nt: TGTGCCACCTCAGGGCTAGCGGGACCCCAGTACTTC

j_call: TRBJ2-1
v_call: TRBV7-8
d_call: TRBD2
clone_size: NA
cdr3_aa: CASAWTSGRSSYNEQFF
cdr3_nt: TGTGCCAGTGCTTGGACTAGCGGGCGGAGCTCCTACAATGAGCAGTTCTTC

j_call: TRBJ1-1
v_call: TRBV9
d_call: NA
clone_size: NA
cdr3_aa: CASSPEGLYTEAFF
cdr3_nt: TGTGCCAGCAGCCCGGAGGGGTTGTACACTGAAGCTTTCTTT

j_call: TRBJ1-3
v_call: TRBV2
d_call: TRBD1
clone_size: NA
cdr3_aa: CASSGQDRGFPGNTIYF
cdr3_nt: TGTGCCAGCAGTGGTCAGGACAGGGGCTTTCCTGGAAACACCATATATTTT

j_call: TRBJ1-1
v_call: TRBV27
d_call: NA
clone_size: NA
cdr3_aa: CASSEGGLAEAFF
cdr3_nt: TGTGCCAGCAGCGAGGGCGGGCTGGCTGAAGCTTTCTTT

j_call: TRBJ2-1
v_call: TRBV27
d_call: NA
clone_size: NA
cdr3_aa: CASSPLQQSSYNEQFF
cdr3_nt: TGTGCCAGCAGTCCTTTGCAACAGAGCTCCTACAATGAGCAGTTCTTC

j_call: TRBJ2-7
v_call: TRBV10-1
d_call: NA
clone_size: NA
cdr3_aa: CASRAGPGKGCSEQYF
cdr3_nt: TGCGCCAGCAGGGCGGGACCGGGAAAAGGTTGCTCCGAGCAGTACTTC